This entry lists 23 T cell receptor beta chains sequenced from one sample in a study of blood T cell repertoires in COVID-19. The assay was immunoSEQ multiplex PCR, and TCRdb's table has in-frame clones only and misses some. The data contain about 250,000 clones, more than 70% of them singletons. The sample consisted of peripheral blood. The receptor set was obtained from a man aged 40-50 years with active or convalescent COVID-19.

This chain links TRBV24-1 with TRBJ1-2; 7 bases line up with TRBD1. V trimming: 3 bases; J trimming: 5 bases; junction bases outside the gene matches: 5. The CDR3 runs to 14 residues. Per the germline V gene, CDR1 is KGHDR and CDR2 is SFDVKD. DNA of the CDR3: TGTGCCACCAGTGATCAAAGGACAGGATATGGCTACACCTTC. Translating it yields CATSDQRTGYGYTF.

This chain links TRBV5-5 with TRBJ1-6; 7 bases are shared with TRBD1. With 4 bases clipped from V and 4 bases from J, the junction kept 14 bases outside the gene matches. The CDR3 runs to 18 residues. The germline V gene has CDR1 SGHKS and CDR2 YYEKEE (reference sequence). The CDR3: CASSPSDLGTAYNSPLHF. Here the CDR3 DNA reads TGTGCCAGCAGCCCCTCTGACCTAGGGACAGCTTATAATTCACCCCTCCACTTT.

The rearrangement uses TRBV15 and TRBJ1-5; no definite D call. V dropped 1 base and J dropped 5 bases, with 3 bases sitting between them. CDR1 and CDR2 (germline): LNHNV, YYDKDF (reference sequence). CDR3 length: 12 amino acids. CDR3 in DNA: TGTGCCACCAGCAGAGTCGATCAGCCCCAGCATTTT. This encodes CATSRVDQPQHF.

The chain combines TRBV5-1 with TRBJ1-3, with a tentative D call TRBD1 (6 bases). In germline, CDR1 is SGHRS, CDR2 YFSETQ. The V gene lost 2 bases and the J gene lost 3 bases, with 12 bases spanning the gap. This CDR3 contains 15 residues. The CDR3, as DNA: TGCGCCAGCAGCTTAGACCCAGGGGTTGGAAACACCATATATTTT. Amino acids: CASSLDPGVGNTIYF.

This clone has a handful of counts. The chain combines TRBV5-1 with TRBJ1-6, with 10 bases that match TRBD1. The CDR3 totals 17 residues. The J segment lost 0 bases and the V segment lost 4 bases, leaving 4 bases of the junction unmatched. The germline V gene has CDR1 SGHRS and CDR2 YFSETQ. The CDR3 sequence is CASSPGQGRSYNSPLHF. CDR3 nucleotide sequence: TGCGCCAGCAGCCCGGGACAGGGGCGCTCCTATAATTCACCCCTCCACTTT.

V gene TRBV7-3 combines with J gene TRBJ1-2, with D possibly TRBD1 on 6 matching bases. Germline values: CDR1 SGHTA, CDR2 FQGTGA. V lost 5 bases to trimming and J lost 4 bases, with 11 bases between them. There are 13 residues in the CDR3. DNA for the CDR3: TGTGCCAGCAGCGCAGGGGAGGGCTATGGCTACACCTTC. It is translated as CASSAGEGYGYTF. The entire variable domain, with the rest obtained from reference TRBV7-3 and TRBJ1-2, is as follows: GAGVSQTPSNKVTEKGKYVELRCDPISGHTALYWYRQSLGQGPEFLIYFQGTGAADDSGLPNDRFFAVRPEGSVSTLKIQRTERGDSAVYLCASSAGEGYGYTFGSGTRLTVV.

J is TRBJ2-1 and V is TRBV18; 14 bases match TRBD2. After removal of 3 bases from V and 4 bases from J, the junction contained 8 bases not matched to a gene. Germline CDR1 KGHSH, CDR2 LQKENI. This CDR3 has 18 amino acids. For the CDR3, the DNA is TGTGCCAGCTCACCCCGGGGACTAGCGGGAGTCGGGTACAATGAGCAGTTCTTC. Translation: CASSPRGLAGVGYNEQFF. Supplemented by reference TRBV18 and TRBJ2-1, the full variable domain reads NAGVMQNPRHLVRRRGQEARLRCSPMKGHSHVYWYRQLPEEGLKFMVYLQKENIIDESGMPKERFSAEFPKEGPSILRIQQVVRGDSAAYFCASSPRGLAGVGYNEQFFGPGTRLTVL.

The chain combines TRBV2 with TRBJ2-7; TRBD2 matches at 7 bases. The length of the CDR3 is 14 residues. The V segment lost 4 bases and the J segment 4 bases; nucleotides outside the gene matches: 7. Germline CDR1 SNHLY, CDR2 FYNNEI. The CDR3 sequence: CASSGASGYYEQYF. As DNA, the CDR3 is TGTGCCAGCAGTGGGGCTAGCGGATATTACGAGCAGTACTTC.

This clone occurred once. J is TRBJ2-1 and V is TRBV5-4; the match to TRBD2 covers 10 bases. This CDR3 region has 14 residues. Germline CDR1 SGHNT, CDR2 YYREEE (reference sequence). V was clipped by 4 bases and J by 6 bases; unmatched bases: 4. The CDR3 is CASSLLAGLNEQFF. The CDR3 region has the DNA TGTGCCAGCAGCCTACTAGCGGGGCTCAATGAGCAGTTCTTC.

CDR3 DNA: TGTGCCAGCTCACCGGGGGCCGGGGGAAACACCATATATTTT. As protein: CASSPGAGGNTIYF. The chain links TRBV18 to TRBJ1-3; D is perhaps TRBD1 (6 bases). V gave up 3 bases and J gave up 4 bases, with 10 bases separating them. There are 14 residues in the CDR3. Germline loops: CDR1 KGHSH, CDR2 LQKENI.

For this clone: Other DNA sequences in the same sample also yield this CDR3. V gene TRBV14 combines with J gene TRBJ1-2; D call uncertain. V lost 4 bases and J 2 bases, leaving 5 bases between the germline ends. Germline CDR1 and CDR2: SGHDN and FVKESK. The CDR3 has 12 residues. CDR3 amino acids: CASSPVNYGYTF. CDR3 nucleotide sequence: TGTGCCAGCAGCCCTGTAAACTATGGCTACACCTTC. Based on the CDR3 plus reference TRBV14 and TRBJ1-2, the full variable domain is EAGVTQFPSHSVIEKGQTVTLRCDPISGHDNLYWYRRVMGKEIKFLLHFVKESKQDESGMPNNRFLAERTGGTYSTLKVQPAELEDSGVYFCASSPVNYGYTFGSGTRLTVV.

The chain links TRBV19 to TRBJ2-3; a weak D match, TRBD2 (6 bases). Trimming stripped 5 bases from V and 4 bases from J, with 13 bases between. The V gene's germline CDR1 is LNHDA and CDR2 SQIVND (reference sequence). This CDR3 has 14 residues. Here the CDR3 DNA reads TGTGCCAGTAGTGGGGGGAGAGTTGCAGATACGCAGTATTTT. It codes for CASSGGRVADTQYF.

The rearrangement uses TRBV19 and TRBJ2-2; 11 bases are shared with TRBD2. CDR1 and CDR2 (germline): LNHDA, SQIVND (reference sequence). The V gene end was trimmed by 5 bases and the J gene end by 3 bases; junction bases not matched to a gene: 5. The CDR3 is 16 residues long. The CDR3 reads CASSLPGLADTGELFF. The CDR3 nucleotides are TGTGCCAGTAGTCTACCGGGACTAGCGGACACCGGGGAGCTGTTTTTT.

The chain joins TRBV18 to TRBJ2-4, with TRBD1 matching over 9 bases. V was pared by 4 bases and J by 2 bases, with 12 bases of the junction left unmatched. Germline V gene sequence: CDR1 KGHSH, CDR2 LQKENI. The CDR3 is 18 amino acids. DNA for the CDR3: TGTGCCAGCTCACAGACAGGGGGGCTAGAGAGAACCAAAAACATTCAGTACTTC. This codes for CASSQTGGLERTKNIQYF.

The CDR3 protein is CASSQDSAGGNTIYF. Here the CDR3 DNA reads TGCGCCAGCAGCCAAGATAGCGCCGGAGGAAACACCATATATTTT. The genes are TRBV4-3 and TRBJ1-3; D remains ambiguous. Trimming left V 0 bases short and J 4 bases short, with 10 bases between. This CDR3 region has 15 residues. CDR1 and CDR2 from the germline V gene are LGHNA and YSLEER.

V usage is TRBV5-1 and J usage is TRBJ2-3; no reliable D call. This CDR3 region has 14 residues. CDR1 is SGHRS, CDR2 YFSETQ, per germline. V was cut by 0 bases and J by 4 bases, with 9 bases left in between. The CDR3 protein is CASSLASAADTQYF. The CDR3 DNA sequence: TGCGCCAGCAGCTTGGCCTCGGCGGCAGATACGCAGTATTTT.

This clone occurred a few times. This chain connects TRBV5-4 to TRBJ1-1, with 7 nucleotides matching TRBD1. Germline CDR1 and CDR2: SGHNT and YYREEE (reference sequence). CDR3 size: 14 residues. Trimming at V came to 4 bases and at J to 4 bases, leaving 7 bases not matched to a gene. CDR3 sequence (DNA): TGTGCCAGCAGCCCTACAGGGGCGGGCACTGAAGCTTTCTTT. Protein product: CASSPTGAGTEAFF.

This clone was seen only a few times. The J gene is TRBJ1-1, the V gene TRBV30, with D possibly TRBD1 on 6 matching bases. CDR3 length: 14 residues. V gave up 0 bases and J gave up 7 bases, with 15 bases separating them. Germline V gives CDR1 GTSNPN, CDR2 SVGIG (reference sequence). The CDR3 here is CAWSVLGGGGEAFF. The CDR3 DNA sequence: TGTGCCTGGAGTGTACTGGGAGGGGGTGGTGAAGCTTTCTTT. The variable domain in full, with the rest retrieved from reference TRBV30 and TRBJ1-1, is SQTIHQWPATLVQPVGSPLSLECTVEGTSNPNLYWYRQAAGRGLQLLFYSVGIGQISSEVPQNLSASRPQDRQFILSSKKLLLSDSGFYLCAWSVLGGGGEAFFGQGTRLTVV.

This clone was picked up a small number of times. This chain links TRBV14 with TRBJ1-2, with a tentative D call TRBD1 (5 bases). CDR1 and CDR2 from the germline V gene are SGHDN and FVKESK. The CDR3 loop spans 16 amino acids. The ends were cut back, 2 bases at V and 5 bases at J, with 18 bases in the middle. This CDR3 is CASSQSGGKSGYGYTF. Here the CDR3 DNA reads TGTGCCAGCAGCCAATCCGGCGGGAAATCAGGGTATGGCTACACCTTC.

The chain couples TRBV3-1 (or the pseudogene TRBV3-2) to TRBJ2-5, with 9 nucleotides matching TRBD2. V shed 0 bases, J shed 5 bases, and the junction held 7 bases outside the gene matches. This CDR3 has 16 residues. CDR1 and CDR2 from the germline V gene are LGHDT and YNNKEL (reference sequence). The CDR3 reads CASSQDAGGRGETQYF. CDR3 DNA: TGTGCCAGCAGCCAAGACGCGGGCGGGAGGGGTGAGACCCAGTACTTC.

This clone was seen a single time. J is TRBJ1-5 and V is TRBV27; D is unresolved. In germline, CDR1 is MNHEY, CDR2 SMNVEV (reference sequence). The CDR3 consists of 14 residues. Trimming removed 6 bases from V and 7 bases from J, with 16 bases in between. CDR3 coding DNA: TGTGCCAGCAGGGAGGACGATTCCGGGCAGCCCCAGCATTTT. Translated, it gives CASREDDSGQPQHF.

V gene TRBV3-1 (or the pseudogene TRBV3-2) combines with J gene TRBJ2-3; no clear D. V shed 6 bases and J shed 3 bases, with 7 bases lying between them. Germline V gene sequence: CDR1 LGHDT, CDR2 YNNKEL (reference sequence). The CDR3 length is 12 residues. CDR3 residues: CASSQHTDTQYF. CDR3 nucleotide sequence: TGTGCCAGCAGTCAACATACAGATACGCAGTATTTT.

The V and J genes are TRBV18 and TRBJ2-1, with 13 nucleotides matching TRBD2. The V gene end was trimmed by 3 bases and the J gene end by 9 bases; junction bases not matched to a gene: 8. The CDR3 runs to 16 residues. From germline, CDR1 is KGHSH and CDR2 LQKENI. This CDR3 is CASSPSRTSGSIEQFF. CDR3 DNA: TGTGCCAGCTCACCCTCCCGGACTAGCGGGAGTATTGAGCAGTTCTTC.